The rows below give T cell receptor beta chains drawn from one sample of a study of T cell responses to AZD1222 COVID-19 vaccine. Profiling relied on immunoSEQ multiplex PCR, and the TCRdb table lists in-frame clones only, not all of them. The table has under 150,000 clones, under 95% seen once. The material was peripheral blood, obtained on day 0 of AZD1222 vaccination. The receptors derive from an adult in good health. CDR3s include the opening cysteine and the closing phenylalanine or tryptophan. D genes are given only for firm matches. Only part of the rows carry a size: once, few, many, or a class if the clone is expanded.

- | TRBJ2-3 | TRBV7-9 | - | TGTGCCTACCCGGTGGGTAGCGGAGCTAGCACAGATACGCAGTATTTT | CAYPVGSGASTDTQYF
- | TRBJ1-1 | TRBV4-3 | - | TGCGCCAGCAGCCAAGATTGGGTAGTGACTGAAGCTTTCTTT | CASSQDWVVTEAFF
- | TRBJ2-4 | TRBV28 | TRBD2 | TGTGCCAGCAGTTTTCCCGGGGGACTAGCGGGAGAGTGGGGCAAAAACATTCAGTACTTC | CASSFPGGLAGEWGKNIQYF
- | TRBJ2-1 | TRBV6-6 | - | TGTGCCAGCAGTTACCGCCATGAGCAGTTCTTC | CASSYRHEQFF
- | TRBJ2-3 | TRBV7-9 | - | TGTGCCAGCAGCTTAGTCCAGGGCGGCACAGATACGCAGTATTTT | CASSLVQGGTDTQYF
- | TRBJ1-6 | TRBV27 | TRBD1 | TGTGCCAGCAGTTTCCCCCGGGACAGGGGTTCACCCCTCCACTTT | CASSFPRDRGSPLHF
- | TRBJ1-1 | TRBV4-3 | - | TGCGCCAGCAGCCAAGAGGAGGGGATGAACACTGAAGCTTTCTTT | CASSQEEGMNTEAFF
few | TRBJ1-6 | TRBV7-2 | - | TGTGCCAGCAGCTCCAGGGGAGGCAGTAATTCACCCCTCCACTTT | CASSSRGGSNSPLHF
- | TRBJ1-1 | TRBV2 | TRBD1 | TGTGCCAGCACGCCGGGACAGGGGGGAACTGAAGCTTTCTTT | CASTPGQGGTEAFF
- | TRBJ1-1 | TRBV20-1 | - | TGCAGTGCTAGTGGCAGGGGACTCACTGAAGCTTTCTTT | CSASGRGLTEAFF
- | TRBJ2-7 | TRBV19 | - | TGTGCCAGTAGTATACTTCTCTCCTACGAGCAGTACTTC | CASSILLSYEQYF
- | TRBJ2-1 | TRBV9 | - | TGTGCCAGCAGCGTTTCAGGGCCGCCAATTAATGAGCAGTTCTTC | CASSVSGPPINEQFF
- | TRBJ2-7 | TRBV6-5 | TRBD1 | TGTGCCAGCAGTTACTCGTCGGCAGGGGGCAACTACGAGCAGTACTTC | CASSYSSAGGNYEQYF
- | TRBJ1-5 | TRBV21-1 | - | TGTGCCAGCAGCAACGGTGTAACCGTTGGGGACGACAGACATCACAATCAGCCCCAGCATTTT | CASSNGVTVGDDRHHNQPQHF
- | TRBJ1-5 | TRBV3-1/TRBV3-2 | TRBD1 | TGTGCCAGCGGGGACAGCCCATTCCCTAATCAGCCCCAGCATTTT | CASGDSPFPNQPQHF
- | TRBJ2-7 | TRBV4-3 | - | TGCGCCAGCAGCCAAGGGGTACACGTTGACTACGAGCAGTACTTC | CASSQGVHVDYEQYF
- | TRBJ1-5 | TRBV24-1 | - | TGTGCCACCAGTGATAGGTTGGAGGATCAGCCCCAGCATTTT | CATSDRLEDQPQHF
- | TRBJ1-3 | TRBV4-3 | - | TGCGCCAGCAGCCAAGAAATAAACTCTGGAAACACCATATATTTT | CASSQEINSGNTIYF
- | TRBJ2-1 | TRBV7-6 | TRBD1 | TGTGCCAGCAGCTTGGACAGGTACAATGAGCAGTTCTTC | CASSLDRYNEQFF
- | TRBJ1-5 | TRBV19 | TRBD1 | TGTGCCAGTAGAACAACCCGGGACAGGCTTGATCAGCCCCAGCATTTT | CASRTTRDRLDQPQHF
- | TRBJ2-6 | TRBV6-2/TRBV6-3 | TRBD1 | TGTGCCAGCAGTTACTTCAGGGGGCACGAGGGCTCTGGGGCCAACGTCCTGACTTTC | CASSYFRGHEGSGANVLTF
- | TRBJ1-2 | TRBV4-1 | - | TGCGCCAGCAGCCAAGAATTCCAGAACTATGGCTACACCTTC | CASSQEFQNYGYTF
- | TRBJ1-6 | TRBV2 | - | TGTGCCAGCAGTGAACGCCGGCCTCCCCTCCACTTT | CASSERRPPLHF
- | TRBJ1-2 | TRBV19 | - | TGTGCCAGTAGTATAGGGGAGGGATACTATGGCTACACCTTC | CASSIGEGYYGYTF
- | TRBJ1-5 | TRBV27 | - | TGTGCCAGCAGTGCACACTGGACAGCTAGCAATCAGCCCCAGCATTTT | CASSAHWTASNQPQHF
- | TRBJ2-7 | TRBV7-3 | - | TGTGCCAGCAGCTTATTTCCCGGCTACGAGCAGTACTTC | CASSLFPGYEQYF
- | TRBJ2-7 | TRBV19 | - | TGTGCCAGTAGCCTAATGCAGGGCTACGAGCAGTACTTC | CASSLMQGYEQYF
- | TRBJ2-7 | TRBV4-3 | - | TGCGCCAGCAGCCAAGGCCTGGCCTATTACAACGAGCAGTACTTC | CASSQGLAYYNEQYF
- | TRBJ1-2 | TRBV4-2 | TRBD1 | TGTGCCAGCAGCCAAGCCCTGGGACAGGCGAACTATGGCTACACCTTC | CASSQALGQANYGYTF
- | TRBJ2-7 | TRBV7-9 | TRBD1 | TGTGCCAGCAGCCCTATGACAGGGGACTACGAGCAGTACTTC | CASSPMTGDYEQYF
- | TRBJ2-1 | TRBV5-1 | TRBD1 | TGCGCCAGCAGTGGACAGGGATCCTACAATGAGCAGTTCTTC | CASSGQGSYNEQFF
- | TRBJ2-5 | TRBV6-1 | - | TGTGCCAGCAGTGAGGTCGGACCGCAGCAAGAGACCCAGTACTTC | CASSEVGPQQETQYF
- | TRBJ1-1 | TRBV6-6 | - | TGTGCCAGCAGTTACCAGGGGACCCTAATGAACACTGAAGCTTTCTTT | CASSYQGTLMNTEAFF
- | TRBJ2-7 | TRBV4-3 | - | TGCGCCAGCAGCCAAGAGACGGGGGGCGAAGCCTACTACGAGCAGTACTTC | CASSQETGGEAYYEQYF
- | TRBJ2-5 | TRBV9 | TRBD2 | TGTGCCAGCGCCGCGGGACTAGCGGAAGAGACCCAGTACTTC | CASAAGLAEETQYF
- | TRBJ2-2 | TRBV11-3 | - | TGTGCCAGCAGAGAAGACTTGTCCGGGGAGCTGTTTTTT | CASREDLSGELFF
- | TRBJ1-6 | TRBV6-6 | TRBD1 | TGTGCCAGCAGCCCAATCGACAGGGCCCTAAATTCACCCCTCCACTTT | CASSPIDRALNSPLHF
- | TRBJ2-7 | TRBV9 | - | TGTGCCAGCAGCCCTAGAGTGTCAGGGGTTTACGAGCAGTACTTC | CASSPRVSGVYEQYF
- | TRBJ1-1 | TRBV28 | TRBD1 | TGTGCCAGCAGTGCAGGACAGGGGGCGAATGCTTTCTTT | CASSAGQGANAFF
- | TRBJ2-3 | TRBV2 | TRBD2 | TGTGCCAGCAGTGAGGGGACTAGCGGGAGGGCCAAAGATACGCAGTATTTT | CASSEGTSGRAKDTQYF
- | TRBJ2-3 | TRBV12-5 | - | TGTGCTAGTGGTTTAGGGGGGAGCACAGATACGCAGTATTTT | CASGLGGSTDTQYF
- | TRBJ1-4 | TRBV7-2 | - | TGTGCCAGCAGCCCGGGGTATTTTGGCGAAAAACTGTTTTTT | CASSPGYFGEKLFF
- | TRBJ1-2 | TRBV28 | - | TGTGCCAGCAGTCAAAATGACTATGGCTACACCTTC | CASSQNDYGYTF
- | TRBJ2-2 | TRBV6-1 | TRBD2 | TGTGCCAGCAGTGTAGCGCGGGAGAATACCGGGGAGCTGTTTTTT | CASSVARENTGELFF
- | TRBJ1-1 | TRBV6-5 | - | TGTGCCAGCAGTTACTCCAGGGTCGGTACTGAAGCTTTCTTT | CASSYSRVGTEAFF
- | TRBJ1-5 | TRBV6-1 | - | TGTGCCAGCAGTGAATTTGGGTCTCAGCCCCAGCATTTT | CASSEFGSQPQHF
- | TRBJ1-5 | TRBV5-4 | TRBD1 | TGTGCCAGCAGCGTTTCAGGGGGCGCAAGCAATCAGCCCCAGCATTTT | CASSVSGGASNQPQHF
once | TRBJ1-6 | TRBV2 | - | TGTGCCAGCAGTCTCGACGCCCCCGGTAATTCACCCCTCCACTTT | CASSLDAPGNSPLHF
- | TRBJ1-2 | TRBV2 | TRBD1 | TGTGCCAGCAGGACAGGGAGTGGCTACACCTTC | CASRTGSGYTF
once | TRBJ1-1 | TRBV6-2/TRBV6-3 | TRBD1 | TGTGCCAGCAGTCACAGGGGGCCGAACACTGAAGCTTTCTTT | CASSHRGPNTEAFF
- | TRBJ1-2 | TRBV18 | TRBD1 | TGTGCCAGCTCACCCGGGACAGTCTTTGGCTACACCTTC | CASSPGTVFGYTF
- | TRBJ2-1 | TRBV9 | TRBD2 | TGTGCCAGCAGCGTAGGCTGGCTAGCGGGTAACTACAATGAGCAGTTCTTC | CASSVGWLAGNYNEQFF
- | TRBJ2-3 | TRBV9 | - | TGTGCCAGCAGCGTAGAGGGAAGCCCTAGCACAGATACGCAGTATTTT | CASSVEGSPSTDTQYF
- | TRBJ1-1 | TRBV7-6 | - | TGTGCCAGCAGCTTAGCCGGGACACCGGTCTCTGAAGCTTTCTTT | CASSLAGTPVSEAFF
- | TRBJ2-2 | TRBV5-4 | TRBD1 | TGTGCCAGCAGCCCGACAGGGGGGACCGGGGAGCTGTTTTTT | CASSPTGGTGELFF